The clone carrying this TCR beta chain occurred many times. What it binds is not known. Gene names follow the mouse nomenclature. The read stops 4 residues short of the end of the CDR3; the missing end is completed from the germline J gene. The same CDR3 is also encoded by other DNA sequences in this sample. Investigators isolated RNA and reverse transcribed it into cDNA to act as the sequencing template. The method was immunoSEQ multiplex PCR; TCRdb's version includes in-frame clones alone and lacks a portion of them. The sample is made up of about 19,000 clones, none counted only once. In germline, CDR1 is NNHDY, CDR2 SYVADS. The CDR3 is made up of 13 amino acids. Using CD4, CD8alpha, NKG2D, NKG2ACE and other markers, pooled cutaneous lymph node cells were sorted. This record belongs to a study of CD8+ T cells in alopecia areata. About the research overall: Skin from roughly 6-12-month-old C3H/HeJ graft donors with spontaneous alopecia went to approximately 7-11-week-old female C3H/HeJ mice.

Whole-study findings and limits: The study found higher clonality in lesional than normal scalp, especially in alopecia totalis/universalis. Among the cells sequenced in scalp samples are also the resident alphabeta T cells of normal skin. Researchers reported that TCR sharing among patients proved less clear than in mice, possibly HLA-linked.

Specimen: CD8+ T cells sorted from a lymph node. The receptor's source is a C3H/HeJ mouse with alopecia areata. The mouse line has the MHC haplotype H2-k. This chain connects TRBV13-3 to TRBJ2-5, with 9 nucleotides matching TRBD1. CDR3 DNA (partial): TGTGCCAGCAGTGGGACAGGGGAGGAC. Encoded protein: CASSGTGED. The entire CDR3 sequence reads CASSGTGEDTQYF.